This T cell receptor (beta chain) originates from a study of cytotoxic CD8 clonotypes in ibrutinib-treated CLL. General study findings and limits: Sampling times differed between sustained-remission and progressing patients.

The repertoire was sequenced with immunoSEQ multiplex PCR; TCRdb's copy has only in-frame clones and lacks some. The table lists 35,000 to 45,000 clones, 60% to 75% of them singletons. CDR3 length: 18 residues. V was clipped by 4 bases and J by 2 bases, with 21 bases between them. Looked up from germline, CDR1 is SGHTA and CDR2 is FQGNSA. On this clone itself: Its matching antigen is unknown.

V is TRBV7-2 and J is TRBJ2-1; D could derive from TRBD1 or TRBD2 (7 bases each). The sample consisted of PBMCs, taken after 12 months of ibrutinib treatment. The sequence derives from a human donor with chronic lymphocytic leukemia. The DNA for the CDR3 is TGTGCCAGCAGCTCCCAAAGGGGGCGGGAGACCCCCTACAATGAGCAGTTCTTC. Its protein is CASSSQRGRETPYNEQFF.